This TCR beta chain was sequenced for a study of regulatory T cells in long-lasting Graves disease. The study's findings and limits: Favored usage of TRBV28, TRBJ1-2 and TRBJ2-5 was recorded in persistent disease. What was studied was peripheral blood only, and not thyroid tissue.

Regarding time point: newly diagnosed GD, antithyroid drugs for less than 3 months. Construction of the TCR library relied on RNA isolated from PBMCs. Of note for this clonotype: Its antigen is not identified.

The V and J ends lost 7 bases and 8 bases respectively, with 11 bases between them. Germline V gene data show CDR1 as MNHNS and CDR2 as SASEGT. There are 11 residues in the CDR3. In building TCR beta libraries, iRepertoire HTBI primers were used together with Arm-PCR of CDR3 regions. One entry per CDR3 protein, called by TCRdb with MiXCR from the multiplex PCR reads. The sample lists more than 300,000 distinct CDR3 sequences; about 11% were seen once. These data were also filed under a second study, of T cells in Graves' hyperthyroidism and ophthalmopathy. That source adds: Lactation, pregnancy, other autoimmune disease or uncontrolled infection led to exclusion of patients. During a first-round RT-PCR of the TCR CDR3, the HTBI primer set was used.

The receptor was derived from a woman under 30 with Graves disease. This chain joins TRBV6-1 and TRBJ1-1; D remains unclear. The sequencing here drew on peripheral blood mononuclear cells (PBMCs), taken at new diagnosis, from a patient treated with antithyroid drugs. The CDR3 loop is CASKYRGEAFF. In nucleotides, the CDR3 is TGTGCCAGCAAATACCGGGGAGAAGCTTTCTTT.